The clone carrying this T cell receptor (beta chain) was counted a few times. Its antigen remains unidentified. This specimen belongs to a study of T-cell reconstitution after alpha-beta-depleted transplantation in children. The CDR3 is 16 amino acids. CDR1 and CDR2 from the germline V gene are DFQATT and SNEGSKA (reference sequence). J gave up 7 bases and V 2 bases, and 11 bases lay outside the gene matches. Study results and caveats: There were reportedly several hundred expanded graft clones from which alpha-beta T cells came about two months after transplant. A year post-transplant, T-cell counts and diversity derived mostly from newly produced T cells.

Preparation of the TCRbeta library involved a method that used unique molecular identifiers. TCRdb used MiXCR to reprocess the PCR reads, holding one entry per CDR3 protein. The sample carries around 500,000 distinct CDR3 sequences, under 30% recorded once. The source is a boy younger than two who had a stem cell transplant for acute myeloid leukemia, so the T cells may come from the graft donor. The sample consisted of PBMCs, mostly from graft donor cells, taken 360 days after TCRalphabeta/CD19-depleted stem cell transplant. This chain joins TRBV20-1 and TRBJ2-1; 10 bases are shared with TRBD1. For the CDR3, the DNA is TGCAGTGCTAGAAAAACCGGGACAGGGGAGGTGAATGAGCAGTTCTTC. Protein sequence: CSARKTGTGEVNEQFF.